These T cell receptor beta chains were read from a single sample in a study of vaccination and CD4 T cells after COVID-19. TCRdb processed the PCR reads anew with MiXCR; each CDR3 protein has one entry. The table has roughly 18,000 distinct CDR3 sequences, approximately 49% seen once. For these receptors, no antigen is known. Sequenced: CD4+ T cells from blood, cultured in vitro. These receptor sequences come from a human donor who had recovered from COVID-19. CDR3s leave out the opening cysteine and the closing phenylalanine or tryptophan. Size values are once, few and many counts, or a class for expanded clones, and some rows have none.

SAPTADRGSAIQY TRBJ2-4 . TRBV20-1
SAYDRERGYT TRBJ1-2 few TRBV20-1
ASRLRATSSTDTQY TRBJ2-3 . TRBV7-8
ASSQPRGWGEGEAF TRBJ1-1 . TRBV4-1
ASSARLGQGGDTEAF TRBJ1-1 . TRBV18
ASSLRGAGSTEAF TRBJ1-1 . TRBV27
ASSLAGITYEQY TRBJ2-7 . TRBV3-1
ASSGYTGGGSPLH TRBJ1-6 . TRBV6-1
ASNPGGSEDTQY TRBJ2-3 . TRBV11-3
ASSSGTGRYEQY TRBJ2-7 . TRBV11-3
ASSQPGQGTYGYT TRBJ1-2 . TRBV4-1
ASSSTPNEQF TRBJ2-1 . TRBV2
ASSPDSLSGNTIY TRBJ1-3 . TRBV2
ASSLRVAADTEAF TRBJ1-1 . TRBV11-3
ATSWRGDEKLF TRBJ1-4 . TRBV15
AWKRKNTEAF TRBJ1-1 . TRBV30
AISGGDRDNGYT TRBJ1-2 . TRBV10-3
ASSYGYGLGSNQPQH TRBJ1-5 . TRBV6-2/TRBV6-3
SAEAGRFGGYT TRBJ1-2 once TRBV29-1
SAPGSGGRDGGTDTQY TRBJ2-3 few TRBV20-1
AISEAGGNQPQH TRBJ1-5 . TRBV10-3
ASSQTGGNTEAF TRBJ1-1 . TRBV7-9
ASSEATSPGEQF TRBJ2-1 once TRBV2
SVGDRDGQPQH TRBJ1-5 once TRBV29-1
ASSQDQGTTEAF TRBJ1-1 once TRBV7-9
ASSRRSGFGTDTQY TRBJ2-3 . TRBV7-2
ASSVSGNQPQH TRBJ1-5 . TRBV25-1
ASREEAFNSYEQY TRBJ2-7 once TRBV2
SARDPGRGLRNQPQH TRBJ1-5 . TRBV20-1
ASGWPRNTIY TRBJ1-3 . TRBV12-3/TRBV12-4
ASSKGRGGNTEAF TRBJ1-1 . TRBV4-3
ASSNLYSGNTEAF TRBJ1-1 few TRBV21-1
ASSLESRGNYGYT TRBJ1-2 . TRBV11-2
ASSQAYRAKGQPQH TRBJ1-5 . TRBV4-1
ASRGQGSRGYT TRBJ1-2 . TRBV6-1
SAQRGGLAGVLETQY TRBJ2-5 few TRBV20-1
ATSIGSQPQH TRBJ1-5 . TRBV24-1
ASSLDYRRAF TRBJ1-1 . TRBV11-3
ASSSSRQDTGELF TRBJ2-2 . TRBV5-5
ASSLDRDTQY TRBJ2-3 . TRBV11-3
ASSLGGPLNYGYT TRBJ1-2 . TRBV5-4
ASSSRQGVEETQY TRBJ2-5 few TRBV27
ASSPAGGQETQY TRBJ2-5 . TRBV7-9
ASSYRALLETYNEQF TRBJ2-1 few TRBV7-9
ATSKGQGITGELF TRBJ2-2 . TRBV15